This T cell receptor beta chain was obtained from a study of cytomegalovirus exposure and HLA in healthy donors. Findings and caveats of the study: When analyzed later, the rates of TCR association showed variation by HLA locus, with DRB1 the most and HLA-C the fewest.

The V end lost 4 bases, the J end lost 5 bases, and 22 bases lay between the germline ends. There are 17 residues in the CDR3. The germline gives CDR1 MDHEN, CDR2 SYDVKM. Although they were nominally healthy when sampled, donors likely had unrecorded immune exposures. Unrecorded for this donor was the CMV serostatus. 60 Vbeta and 13 Jbeta primers were used in PCR. Method: immunoSEQ multiplex PCR; TCRdb's copy keeps in-frame clones and lacks some. The repertoire includes over 100,000 clones, around 57% of them detected once, and around 4.8% sits in the top ten. This clone occurred once. Antigen specificity is unknown.

Material: PBMCs. This chain uses TRBV28 with TRBJ2-3; D is perhaps TRBD2 (6 bases). The sequence was obtained from a human donor in good health. The CDR3: CASSWDFREIGEDTQYF. CDR3 DNA: TGTGCCAGCAGTTGGGATTTCCGGGAGATCGGAGAAGATACGCAGTATTTT.